The source of this T cell receptor (beta chain) is a study of control samples from healthy donors and cancer patients. Assay used: immunoSEQ multiplex PCR; TCRdb lists only in-frame clones, some missing. This sample has about 160,000 clones, with approximately 90% found just once. The V gene's germline CDR1 is LGHDT and CDR2 YNNKEL (reference sequence). The CDR3 contains 16 residues. Trimming cost V 6 bases and J 1 base; bases outside gene matches: 11. The source is a man aged 25 to 40 in good health. The source material was blood. The rearrangement joins TRBV3-1 (or the pseudogene TRBV3-2) to TRBJ1-1; 7 bases match TRBD1. The CDR3 DNA sequence: TGTGCCAGCAGACCTCCACAGGGGCCGGGGAACACTGAAGCTTTCTTT. As protein: CASRPPQGPGNTEAFF.